In this sample, the clone carrying this T cell receptor beta chain turned up many times. Its specificity is not known. TCRdb re-called the reads through MiXCR, storing one row per CDR3 protein. In the table there are about 260,000 distinct CDR3 sequences, over 8% of which are singletons. The data originate from a study of T cell repertoires in cytomegalovirus infection. Study at large: Both a matching HLA type and CMV infection were indicated by public TCR beta signatures.

Study-level points and caveats: Clonotype analysis showed dominance of the ex vivo response by HLA-C-restricted CMV-specific TCR beta clonotypes. Summed frequency of public TCR beta families distinguished CMV carriers with the relevant HLA.

The source is a human donor in good health (CMV status not recorded). Some clones in this sample may be carry-over from other donors' samples. The sample taken for sequencing was PBMCs.

In DNA, the CDR3 is TGTGCCAGCAGCTTGCGGGTCAATCAGCCCCAGCATTTT. Amino acid sequence: CASSLRVNQPQHF. The rearrangement uses TRBV7-2 and TRBJ1-5; D is unresolved. The ends were cut back, 3 bases at V and 3 bases at J, with 6 bases in the middle. The germline V gene encodes CDR1 SGHTA and CDR2 FQGNSA. There are 13 residues in the CDR3.